The T cell receptor (beta chain) described here comes from a study of T cells in localized non-small cell lung cancer. Clones were sequenced by immunoSEQ multiplex PCR, and TCRdb holds only the in-frame ones, with some missing. In the table there are 10,000 to 15,000 clones, about 86% of which are singletons. The source was peripheral blood, collected before any cancer treatment. The receptor was derived from a male donor at least 60 years old with stage III lung adenocarcinoma.

In DNA, the CDR3 is TGTGCCAGCAGCTTCAGGACAGGCTACGAGCAGTACTTC. Translating gives CASSFRTGYEQYF. This chain links TRBV7-7 with TRBJ2-7; 7 nucleotides line up with TRBD1. The germline V gene encodes CDR1 SSHAT and CDR2 FNYEAQ (reference sequence). Trimming cost V 3 bases and J 3 bases; bases outside gene matches: 2. CDR3 size: 13 residues. Full variable domain (rest looked up from reference TRBV7-7 and TRBJ2-7): GAGVSQSPRYKVTKRGQDVTLRCDPISSHATLYWYQQALGQGPEFLTYFNYEAQPDKSGLPSDRFSAERPEGSISTLTIQRTEQRDSAMYRCASSFRTGYEQYFGPGTRLTVT.